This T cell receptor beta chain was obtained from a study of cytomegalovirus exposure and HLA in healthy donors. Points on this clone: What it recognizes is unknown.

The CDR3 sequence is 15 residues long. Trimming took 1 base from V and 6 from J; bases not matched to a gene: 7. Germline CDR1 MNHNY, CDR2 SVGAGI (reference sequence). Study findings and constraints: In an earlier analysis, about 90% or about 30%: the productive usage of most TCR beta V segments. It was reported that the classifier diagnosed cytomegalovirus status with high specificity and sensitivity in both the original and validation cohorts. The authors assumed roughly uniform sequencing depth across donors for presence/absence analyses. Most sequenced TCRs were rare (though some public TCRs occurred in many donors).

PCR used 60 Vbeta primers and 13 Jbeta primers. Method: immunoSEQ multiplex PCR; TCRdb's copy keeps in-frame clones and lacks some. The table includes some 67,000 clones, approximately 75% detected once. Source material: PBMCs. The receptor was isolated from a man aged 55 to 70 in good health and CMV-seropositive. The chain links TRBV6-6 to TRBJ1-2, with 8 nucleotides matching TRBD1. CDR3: CASSYLTTGADGYTF. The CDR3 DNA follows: TGTGCCAGCAGTTACTTAACGACAGGGGCGGATGGCTACACCTTC.